A selection of T cell receptor beta chains follows, all from one sample in a study of T cell responses to AZD1222 COVID-19 vaccine. Produced via immunoSEQ multiplex PCR; TCRdb's table is partial and in-frame only. The sample includes roughly 120,000 clones, 88% of them seen just once. The material sequenced was peripheral blood, taken on day 0 of AZD1222 vaccination. The receptor set was obtained from an adult in good health. Both conserved end residues are part of each CDR3. The D gene is left open where the match is weak. Clone size is shown for a subset of rows, as once, few, many or a class of expanded clone.

J gene: TRBJ2-2
V gene: TRBV7-9
clone size: -
D gene: -
CDR3 DNA: TGTGCCAGCAGCTCGGGCCTTAACACCGGGGAGCTGTTTTTT
CDR3 protein: CASSSGLNTGELFF

J gene: TRBJ1-1
V gene: TRBV6-1
clone size: -
D gene: -
CDR3 DNA: TGTGCCAGCAGTGAATGGAAGAACACTGAAGCTTTCTTT
CDR3 protein: CASSEWKNTEAFF

J gene: TRBJ1-1
V gene: TRBV14
clone size: -
D gene: -
CDR3 DNA: TGTGCCAGCAGTGGGGCCTACCGAACCACTGAAGCTTTCTTT
CDR3 protein: CASSGAYRTTEAFF

J gene: TRBJ1-5
V gene: TRBV7-6
clone size: -
D gene: TRBD1
CDR3 DNA: TGTGCCAGCAGCAGGGACAGGGGGGTCAATCAGCCCCAGCATTTT
CDR3 protein: CASSRDRGVNQPQHF

J gene: TRBJ1-5
V gene: TRBV15
clone size: few
D gene: -
CDR3 DNA: TGTGCCACCAGCAGTTACGAATGGCGGAGCAATCAGCCCCAGCATTTT
CDR3 protein: CATSSYEWRSNQPQHF

J gene: TRBJ2-7
V gene: TRBV19
clone size: -
D gene: -
CDR3 DNA: TGTGCCAGTAGTCTCAATCCCGGCGAGCAGTACTTC
CDR3 protein: CASSLNPGEQYF

J gene: TRBJ2-1
V gene: TRBV6-2/TRBV6-3
clone size: -
D gene: -
CDR3 DNA: TGTGCCAGCAGTTACAATTTCAGACTCAGCTATCTGTTCTTC
CDR3 protein: CASSYNFRLSYLFF

J gene: TRBJ2-7
V gene: TRBV3-1/TRBV3-2
clone size: -
D gene: -
CDR3 DNA: TGTGCCAGCAGCCCGAACCCCTACGAGCAGTACTTC
CDR3 protein: CASSPNPYEQYF

J gene: TRBJ2-6
V gene: TRBV4-1
clone size: -
D gene: TRBD1
CDR3 DNA: TGCGCCAGCAGCAAAGGGACAGGTGCGACTGGGGCCAACGTCCTGACTTTC
CDR3 protein: CASSKGTGATGANVLTF

J gene: TRBJ1-1
V gene: TRBV19
clone size: -
D gene: TRBD1
CDR3 DNA: TGTGCCAGTAGTAGCTGGGACAGGGTATCTGAAGCTTTCTTT
CDR3 protein: CASSSWDRVSEAFF

J gene: TRBJ1-4
V gene: TRBV4-1
clone size: -
D gene: -
CDR3 DNA: TGCGCCAGCAGCCAAGAGGGCAGCGCAACTAATGAAAAACTGTTTTTT
CDR3 protein: CASSQEGSATNEKLFF

J gene: TRBJ1-4
V gene: TRBV19
clone size: -
D gene: TRBD1
CDR3 DNA: TGTGCCACCTCCAGACAGGGAGAAAATGAAAAACTGTTTTTT
CDR3 protein: CATSRQGENEKLFF

J gene: TRBJ1-5
V gene: TRBV4-2
clone size: -
D gene: -
CDR3 DNA: TGTGCCAGCAGCCGCGGGACGGACCAGCCCCAGCATTTT
CDR3 protein: CASSRGTDQPQHF

J gene: TRBJ2-3
V gene: TRBV7-9
clone size: -
D gene: -
CDR3 DNA: TGTGCCAGCACCTCTGGGACTAGCACAGATACGCAGTATTTT
CDR3 protein: CASTSGTSTDTQYF

J gene: TRBJ2-1
V gene: TRBV6-5
clone size: -
D gene: -
CDR3 DNA: TGTGCCAGCAGTTACTTGAAGGACAATGAGCAGTTCTTC
CDR3 protein: CASSYLKDNEQFF

J gene: TRBJ1-1
V gene: TRBV18
clone size: -
D gene: -
CDR3 DNA: TGTGCCAGCTCACCGGACAGCTACACTGAAGCTTTCTTT
CDR3 protein: CASSPDSYTEAFF

J gene: TRBJ1-5
V gene: TRBV7-6
clone size: -
D gene: TRBD1
CDR3 DNA: TGTGCCAGCAGCTTAGGGGACAGTCAGCCCCAGCATTTT
CDR3 protein: CASSLGDSQPQHF

J gene: TRBJ2-1
V gene: TRBV4-1
clone size: -
D gene: TRBD2
CDR3 DNA: TGCGCCAGCAGCCTTAGCGGGAGCAGCTACAATGAGCAGTTCTTC
CDR3 protein: CASSLSGSSYNEQFF

J gene: TRBJ1-1
V gene: TRBV2
clone size: -
D gene: TRBD1
CDR3 DNA: TGTGCCAGCGACAGGGTTTTGGGGCACACTGAAGCTTTCTTT
CDR3 protein: CASDRVLGHTEAFF

J gene: TRBJ1-4
V gene: TRBV10-3
clone size: -
D gene: -
CDR3 DNA: TGTGCCATCAGTGAGACATGGTTGGGGGGCGTCAATGAAAAACTGTTTTTT
CDR3 protein: CAISETWLGGVNEKLFF

J gene: TRBJ2-1
V gene: TRBV10-2
clone size: few
D gene: -
CDR3 DNA: TGCGCCAGCAGTGAAGGGGGTGATGAGCAGTTCTTC
CDR3 protein: CASSEGGDEQFF

J gene: TRBJ1-3
V gene: TRBV6-5
clone size: -
D gene: -
CDR3 DNA: TGTGCCAGCAGGACCCCCTCTGGAAACACCATATATTTT
CDR3 protein: CASRTPSGNTIYF

J gene: TRBJ1-5
V gene: TRBV2
clone size: -
D gene: TRBD1
CDR3 DNA: TGTGCCAGCAAACCGGGACAGGGCTATCAGCCCCAGCATTTT
CDR3 protein: CASKPGQGYQPQHF

J gene: TRBJ2-7
V gene: TRBV18
clone size: -
D gene: -
CDR3 DNA: TGTGCCAGCTCGCCCGACTCGTTATACGAGCAGTACTTC
CDR3 protein: CASSPDSLYEQYF

J gene: TRBJ1-1
V gene: TRBV30
clone size: -
D gene: -
CDR3 DNA: TGTGCCTGGAGTTTTGCCTCGGGGACTGAAGCTTTCTTT
CDR3 protein: CAWSFASGTEAFF

J gene: TRBJ1-2
V gene: TRBV3-1/TRBV3-2
clone size: -
D gene: -
CDR3 DNA: TGTGCCAGCAGCCACGAGGGTATGCGTAACTATGGCTACACCTTC
CDR3 protein: CASSHEGMRNYGYTF

J gene: TRBJ1-2
V gene: TRBV11-3
clone size: -
D gene: -
CDR3 DNA: TGTGCCAGCACCCCCAGGGGCAGAAGCTATGGCTACACCTTC
CDR3 protein: CASTPRGRSYGYTF

J gene: TRBJ2-5
V gene: TRBV11-2
clone size: few
D gene: -
CDR3 DNA: TGTGCCAGCAGATCCCCGCAAGAGACCCAGTACTTC
CDR3 protein: CASRSPQETQYF

J gene: TRBJ2-1
V gene: TRBV30
clone size: -
D gene: -
CDR3 DNA: TGTGCCTGGAGTGTATATGTAGGCAATGAGCAGTTCTTC
CDR3 protein: CAWSVYVGNEQFF

J gene: TRBJ1-1
V gene: TRBV5-5
clone size: -
D gene: -
CDR3 DNA: TGTGCCAGCAGCTTGAATGCTGAAGCTTTCTTT
CDR3 protein: CASSLNAEAFF

J gene: TRBJ2-3
V gene: TRBV6-4
clone size: -
D gene: TRBD1
CDR3 DNA: TGTGCCAGCAGGGATGGACAGGGAGAAACAGATACGCAGTATTTT
CDR3 protein: CASRDGQGETDTQYF

J gene: TRBJ2-7
V gene: TRBV6-5
clone size: -
D gene: TRBD1
CDR3 DNA: TGTGCCAGCAGCAGGGACAGCAACTACGAGCAGTACTTC
CDR3 protein: CASSRDSNYEQYF

J gene: TRBJ2-7
V gene: TRBV11-3
clone size: -
D gene: -
CDR3 DNA: TGTGCCAGCAGCGGGTACGGATACGAGCAGTACTTC
CDR3 protein: CASSGYGYEQYF

J gene: TRBJ2-7
V gene: TRBV7-2
clone size: -
D gene: -
CDR3 DNA: TGTGCCAGCAGCTTTAGCGCGAGCTCCTACGAGCAGTACTTC
CDR3 protein: CASSFSASSYEQYF

J gene: TRBJ2-7
V gene: TRBV7-9
clone size: once
D gene: TRBD1
CDR3 DNA: TGTGCCAGCAGCTTCCGGGACAGGGGGAAAGTGGGATCCTACGAGCAGTACTTC
CDR3 protein: CASSFRDRGKVGSYEQYF

J gene: TRBJ1-2
V gene: TRBV6-5
clone size: -
D gene: -
CDR3 DNA: TGTGCCAGCTTAAACGGGCAGGCGACTTCTGCCACCTTC
CDR3 protein: CASLNGQATSATF

J gene: TRBJ2-6
V gene: TRBV13
clone size: -
D gene: -
CDR3 DNA: TGTGCCAGCAGCTCAGGGGCCAACGTCCTGACTTTC
CDR3 protein: CASSSGANVLTF

J gene: TRBJ2-3
V gene: TRBV6-5
clone size: -
D gene: -
CDR3 DNA: TGTGCCAGCAGCAACACAGATACGCAGTATTTT
CDR3 protein: CASSNTDTQYF

J gene: TRBJ2-1
V gene: TRBV6-6
clone size: -
D gene: -
CDR3 DNA: TGTGCCAGCAGTTACTTTCAGGGTAGCGGTGAGCAGTTCTTC
CDR3 protein: CASSYFQGSGEQFF

J gene: TRBJ1-1
V gene: TRBV6-4
clone size: -
D gene: -
CDR3 DNA: TGTGCCAGCAGTACCGGAGCCGAAGAGACTGAAGCTTTCTTT
CDR3 protein: CASSTGAEETEAFF

J gene: TRBJ2-7
V gene: TRBV3-1/TRBV3-2
clone size: -
D gene: TRBD1
CDR3 DNA: TGTGCCAGCAGCCCCGGTAGGGGACAGCCCATCTACGAGCAGTACTTC
CDR3 protein: CASSPGRGQPIYEQYF

J gene: TRBJ2-6
V gene: TRBV10-1
clone size: once
D gene: -
CDR3 DNA: TGCGCCAGCAGTGAACCTGGGGCCAACGTCCTGACTTTC
CDR3 protein: CASSEPGANVLTF